This TCR beta chain was sequenced in a study of tumor-infiltrating lymphocytes in primary liver carcinoma. The study co-extracted DNA and RNA from about 21-30 mg of unsorted bulk tissue. The authors made TCR beta cDNA from around 500 ng total RNA with a constant-region primer. Researchers made the TCR beta libraries by running three nested multiplex PCR rounds with slightly modified ARM-PCR. Forward primers for TRBV1-TRBV30 and a C-beta reverse primer served the first two PCR rounds, at 10 cycles each. TCRdb re-called the multiplex PCR reads with MiXCR, one entry per CDR3 protein. Among fewer than 90,000 distinct CDR3 sequences listed, 72% were seen once. General observations from the study: Researchers found tumor-adjacent and tumor-blood pairs overlapped less than tumor region pairs.

This clonotype was counted a single time. What it binds is unknown. An end of the junction does not agree with germline; a read error may underlie this. Looked up from germline, CDR1 is SNHLY and CDR2 is FYNNEI. The CDR3 consists of 12 residues. The J gene is TRBJ2-3, the V gene TRBV2; D remains ambiguous. The source of this sequence is a middle-aged man with primary liver carcinoma and hepatitis B virus infection. The sequenced material came from liver tumor tissue from sampling region 1. The sample's subset: tumor region T1, superior pole. In nucleotides, the CDR3 is TGTGCCAACCGCGGAAGCACAGATATGCAGTATTTT. Its protein is CANRGSTDMQYF.